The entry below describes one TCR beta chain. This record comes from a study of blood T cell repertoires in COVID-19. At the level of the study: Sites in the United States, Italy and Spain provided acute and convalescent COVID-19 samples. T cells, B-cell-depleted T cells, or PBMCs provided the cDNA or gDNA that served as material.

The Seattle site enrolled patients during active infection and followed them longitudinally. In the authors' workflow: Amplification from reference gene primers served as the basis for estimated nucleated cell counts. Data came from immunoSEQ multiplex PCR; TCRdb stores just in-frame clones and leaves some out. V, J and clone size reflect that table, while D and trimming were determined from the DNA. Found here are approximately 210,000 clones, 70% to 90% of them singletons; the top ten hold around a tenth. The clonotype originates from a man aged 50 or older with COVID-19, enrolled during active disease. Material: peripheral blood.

The CDR3 is CASSQDQGTGRQETQYF. Written as DNA, the CDR3 is TGTGCCAGCAGCCAAGATCAAGGGACAGGGCGGCAAGAGACCCAGTACTTC. The J gene is TRBJ2-5, the V gene TRBV14; TRBD1 aligns across 9 bases. The ends lost 0 bases at V and 2 bases at J; junction bases unmatched: 7. Germline CDR1 SGHDN, CDR2 FVKESK. This CDR3 is 17 amino acids long.